Following are 12 T cell receptor beta chains from one sample sequenced in a study of vaccination effects on CD4 cells after COVID-19. Expansion of antigen-specific CD4+ T cells with viral peptide pools was carried out by the ViraFEST assay before sequencing. At the end of about 10 days of culture, CD4+ T cells were isolated. All vaccine recipients tested negative for nucleocapsid antibodies and had never contracted SARS-CoV-2 infection. This table comes from immunoSEQ multiplex PCR, and its TCRdb copy is limited to in-frame clones, with some not included. The table records 26,000 or so clones, 73% of them present only once. Antigens of these TCRs are unknown. Sample: CD4+ T cells from PBMCs cultured with HCoV-NL63 spike peptides, taken before COVID-19 vaccination. The origin of the receptors is a human donor who received a COVID-19 vaccine.

V and J are TRBV5-1 and TRBJ2-7, with D perhaps matching TRBD2 (6 bases). This CDR3 is 15 amino acids long. Germline CDR1 and CDR2: SGHRS and YFSETQ. V was pared by 5 bases and J by 6 bases, with 21 bases between. The CDR3 reads CASRPPGTATAEQYF. The DNA for the CDR3 is TGCGCCAGCAGACCCCCGGGGACTGCCACCGCCGAGCAGTACTTC.

The genes are TRBV6-5 and TRBJ1-6; 11 bases fit TRBD1. The CDR3 runs 15 residues. With V trimmed by 4 bases and J by 5 bases, 1 base remained unmatched. Germline V lookup: CDR1 MNHEY, CDR2 SVGAGI. The CDR3 here is CASSWGQGDNSPLHF. The CDR3 DNA reads as TGTGCCAGCAGTTGGGGACAGGGGGATAATTCACCCCTCCACTTT.

This rearrangement joins TRBV30 to TRBJ2-1, with D perhaps TRBD2 (6 bases). This CDR3 has 16 amino acids. From germline, CDR1 is GTSNPN and CDR2 SVGIG (reference sequence). The ends were cut back, 1 base at V and 4 bases at J, with 17 bases in the middle. The CDR3 here is CAWSGRVSGPYNEQFF. CDR3 bases: TGTGCCTGGAGTGGCCGGGTTAGCGGACCTTACAATGAGCAGTTCTTC. The variable domain in full, completed from reference TRBV30 and TRBJ2-1, reads SQTIHQWPATLVQPVGSPLSLECTVEGTSNPNLYWYRQAAGRGLQLLFYSVGIGQISSEVPQNLSASRPQDRQFILSSKKLLLSDSGFYLCAWSGRVSGPYNEQFFGPGTRLTVL.

The V call is TRBV10-1, the J call TRBJ2-3, with a tentative D call TRBD1 (6 bases). Trimming cost V 5 bases and J 4 bases, with 25 bases left between them. The germline V gene has CDR1 WNHNN and CDR2 SYGVQD (reference sequence). There are 18 residues in the CDR3. The CDR3 DNA reads TGCGCCAGCAGTATCGAGGGGGACGTCCTGAAGACGGCAGATACGCAGTATTTT. Amino acids: CASSIEGDVLKTADTQYF.

Details on this clone: Other DNA sequences of this sample code for an identical CDR3. This rearrangement joins TRBV7-3 to TRBJ2-2, with D possibly being TRBD1 or TRBD2 (5 bases each). The CDR3 spans 16 residues. The germline CDR1 and CDR2 sequences are SGHTA and FQGTGA. Trimming removed 5 bases at V and 2 bases at J, with 15 bases between. The CDR3 loop is CASSLTFGGNTGELFF. CDR3 sequence (DNA): TGTGCCAGCAGCCTCACCTTTGGGGGAAACACCGGGGAGCTGTTTTTT.

This rearrangement joins TRBV11-2 to TRBJ1-5, with TRBD1 as a possible D gene (5 bases). The CDR3 extends over 15 amino acids. V was clipped by 6 bases and J by 2 bases, with 14 bases between them. Per germline, CDR1 SGHAT and CDR2 FQNNGV. The CDR3 region has the DNA TGTGCCAGCAGGGCGGGGGGAGTGGGCAATCAGCCCCAGCATTTT. Its protein is CASRAGGVGNQPQHF.

This clone was seen a few times. The rearrangement links TRBV4-2 to TRBJ1-5, with D possibly being TRBD1 (6 bases). Deletions cut 0 bases from V and 1 base from J, with 7 bases between. CDR1 and CDR2 (germline): LGHNA, YNFKEQ. The CDR3 has 15 amino acids. CDR3 nucleotides: TGTGCCAGCAGCCAAGATGGACAGAGCAATCAGCCCCAGCATTTT. This codes for CASSQDGQSNQPQHF.

The gene calls are TRBV7-2 and TRBJ2-5, with no clear D. Germline CDR1 SGHTA, CDR2 FQGNSA. The CDR3 loop spans 14 amino acids. V gave up 1 base and J gave up 1 base, with 7 bases separating them. As DNA, the CDR3 is TGTGCCAGCAGCTTAGTATGGTCCCAAGAGACCCAGTACTTC. Translated, it gives CASSLVWSQETQYF.

In this sample, this clone turned up a few times. The CDR3 nucleotides read TGCGCCAGCAGGGCACAGGGTCAGGGCGCTGAAGCTTTCTTT. It codes for CASRAQGQGAEAFF. V is TRBV5-1 and J is TRBJ1-1; TRBD1 might be the D (6 bases). The germline V and J ends were trimmed by 5 bases and 6 bases, with 17 bases remaining between them. The CDR3 contains 14 residues. Germline CDR1 SGHRS, CDR2 YFSETQ.

This clone was found a few times. The chain employs TRBV6-5 and TRBJ1-6; TRBD1 might be the D (5 bases). Germline-derived CDR1 and CDR2 are MNHEY and SVGAGI. Deletions cut 5 bases from V and 6 bases from J, with 8 bases between. There are 13 residues in the CDR3. CDR3 coding DNA: TGTGCCAGCAGTAGGGACTTTAATTCACCCCTCCACTTT. It specifies CASSRDFNSPLHF.

The sample holds a few counts of this clone. CDR3 nucleotides: TGTGCCAGCAGCCTGAGTACAGGAAACACCATATATTTT. Protein sequence: CASSLSTGNTIYF. The chain joins TRBV11-2 to TRBJ1-3; D not resolved. Per germline, CDR1 SGHAT and CDR2 FQNNGV. The V gene lost 5 bases and the J gene lost 4 bases, with 9 bases spanning the gap. This CDR3 is built from 13 residues.

The chain combines TRBV11-3 with TRBJ2-3; 9 positions agree with TRBD2. J gave up 5 bases and V 1 base, and 7 bases lay outside the gene matches. Germline V CDR1 and CDR2: SGHNT, YENEEA. CDR3 length: 16 residues. CDR3 in DNA: TGTGCCAGCAGCTTAGGTGCGGGGGGGCTGAAAGATACGCAGTATTTT. Its translation is CASSLGAGGLKDTQYF.